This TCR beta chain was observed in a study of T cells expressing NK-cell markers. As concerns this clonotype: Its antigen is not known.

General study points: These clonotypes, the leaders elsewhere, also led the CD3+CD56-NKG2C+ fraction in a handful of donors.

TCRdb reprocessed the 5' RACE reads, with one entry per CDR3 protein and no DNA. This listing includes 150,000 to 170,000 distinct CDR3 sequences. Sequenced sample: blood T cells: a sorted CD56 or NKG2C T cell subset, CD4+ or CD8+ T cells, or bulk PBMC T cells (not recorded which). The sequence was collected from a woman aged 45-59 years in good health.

The chain's CDR3 is CASSLPLEFGETQYF. The chain joins TRBV12-3 or TRBV12-4 to TRBJ2-5; TCRdb gives TRBD1 as the D gene, but with no DNA this cannot be confirmed. CDR3 length: 15 amino acids.